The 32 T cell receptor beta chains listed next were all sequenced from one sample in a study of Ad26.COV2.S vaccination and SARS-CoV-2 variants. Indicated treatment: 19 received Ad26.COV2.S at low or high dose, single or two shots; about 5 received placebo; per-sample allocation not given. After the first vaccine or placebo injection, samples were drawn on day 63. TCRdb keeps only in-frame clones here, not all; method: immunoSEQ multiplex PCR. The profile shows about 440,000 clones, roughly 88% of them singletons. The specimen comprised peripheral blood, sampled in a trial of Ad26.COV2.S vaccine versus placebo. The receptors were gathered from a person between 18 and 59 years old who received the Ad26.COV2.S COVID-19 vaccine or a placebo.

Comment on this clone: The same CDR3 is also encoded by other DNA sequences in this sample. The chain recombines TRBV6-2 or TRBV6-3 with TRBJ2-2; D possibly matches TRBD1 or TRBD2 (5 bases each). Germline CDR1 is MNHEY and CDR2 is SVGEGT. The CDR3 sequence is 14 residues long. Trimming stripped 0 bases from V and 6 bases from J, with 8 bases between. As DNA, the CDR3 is TGTGCCAGCAGTTACTCGAGGGGTTCCGGGGAGCTGTTTTTT. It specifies CASSYSRGSGELFF.

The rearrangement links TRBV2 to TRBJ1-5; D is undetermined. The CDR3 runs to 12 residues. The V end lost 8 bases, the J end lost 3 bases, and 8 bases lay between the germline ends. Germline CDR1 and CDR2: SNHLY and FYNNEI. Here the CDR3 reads CASGLNNQPQHF. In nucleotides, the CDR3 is TGTGCCAGCGGCCTGAACAATCAGCCCCAGCATTTT.

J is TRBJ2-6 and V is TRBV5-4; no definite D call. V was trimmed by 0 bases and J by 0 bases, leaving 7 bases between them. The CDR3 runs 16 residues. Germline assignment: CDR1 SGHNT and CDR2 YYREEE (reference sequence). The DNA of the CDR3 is TGTGCCAGCAGCTTGGAGCAGTCCTCTGGGGCCAACGTCCTGACTTTC. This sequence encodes CASSLEQSSGANVLTF. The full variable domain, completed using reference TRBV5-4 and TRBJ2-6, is ETGVTQSPTHLIKTRGQQVTLRCSSQSGHNTVSWYQQALGQGPQFIFQYYREEENGRGNFPPRFSGLQFPNYSSELNVNALELDDSALYLCASSLEQSSGANVLTFGAGSRLTVL.

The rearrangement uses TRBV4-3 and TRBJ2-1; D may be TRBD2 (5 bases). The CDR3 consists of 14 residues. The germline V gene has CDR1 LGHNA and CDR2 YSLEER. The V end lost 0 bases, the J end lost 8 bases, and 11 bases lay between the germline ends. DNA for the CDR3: TGCGCCAGCAGCCAAGATCTGGGAGAGTATGAGCAGTTCTTC. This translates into CASSQDLGEYEQFF.

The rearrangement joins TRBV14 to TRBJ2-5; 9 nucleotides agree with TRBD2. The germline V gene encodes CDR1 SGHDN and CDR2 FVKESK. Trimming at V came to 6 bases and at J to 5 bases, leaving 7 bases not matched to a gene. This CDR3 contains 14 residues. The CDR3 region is CASRRSGSIETQYF. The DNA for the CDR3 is TGTGCCAGCAGGCGTAGCGGGAGTATTGAGACCCAGTACTTC.

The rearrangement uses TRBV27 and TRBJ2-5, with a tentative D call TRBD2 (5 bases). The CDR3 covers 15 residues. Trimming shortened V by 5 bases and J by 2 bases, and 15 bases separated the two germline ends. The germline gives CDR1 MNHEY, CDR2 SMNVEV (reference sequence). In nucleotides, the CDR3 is TGTGCCAGCAGTCCTACTAGAAAAGTTCAAGAGACCCAGTACTTC. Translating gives CASSPTRKVQETQYF.

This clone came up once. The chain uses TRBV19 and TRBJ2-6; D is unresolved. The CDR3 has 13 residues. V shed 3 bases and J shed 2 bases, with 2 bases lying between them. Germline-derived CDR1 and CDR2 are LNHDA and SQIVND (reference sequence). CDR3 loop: CASSIAGANVLTF. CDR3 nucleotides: TGTGCCAGTAGTATCGCTGGGGCCAACGTCCTGACTTTC.

The CDR3 sequence: CASSTSPGQGRNYGYTF. DNA for the CDR3: TGTGCCAGCAGCACTTCCCCCGGGCAGGGGAGGAACTATGGCTACACCTTC. The chain couples TRBV7-2 to TRBJ1-2; D is possibly TRBD1 (6 bases). The CDR3 consists of 17 residues. Germline V lookup: CDR1 SGHTA, CDR2 FQGNSA. V shed 5 bases and J shed 2 bases, with 21 bases lying between them.

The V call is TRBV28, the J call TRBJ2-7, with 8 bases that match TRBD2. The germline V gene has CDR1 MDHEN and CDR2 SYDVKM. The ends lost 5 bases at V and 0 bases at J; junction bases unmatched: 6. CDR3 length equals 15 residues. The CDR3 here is CASSVGGGPSYEQYF. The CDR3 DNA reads TGTGCCAGCAGTGTCGGGGGGGGTCCCTCCTACGAGCAGTACTTC.

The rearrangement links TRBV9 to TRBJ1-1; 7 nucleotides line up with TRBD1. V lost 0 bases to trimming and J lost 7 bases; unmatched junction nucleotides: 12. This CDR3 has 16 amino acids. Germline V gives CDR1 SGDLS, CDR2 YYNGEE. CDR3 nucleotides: TGTGCCAGCAGCGTAGGGTCATTGGGACAGAACTTTGAAGCTTTCTTT. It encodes CASSVGSLGQNFEAFF. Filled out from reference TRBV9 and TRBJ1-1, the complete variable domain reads DSGVTQTPKHLITATGQRVTLRCSPRSGDLSVYWYQQSLDQGLQFLIQYYNGEERAKGNILERFSAQQFPDLHSELNLSSLELGDSALYFCASSVGSLGQNFEAFFGQGTRLTVV.

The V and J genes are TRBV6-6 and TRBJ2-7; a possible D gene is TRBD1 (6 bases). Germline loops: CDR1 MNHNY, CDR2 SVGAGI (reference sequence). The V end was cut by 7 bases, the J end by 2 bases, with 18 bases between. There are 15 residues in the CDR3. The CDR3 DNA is TGTGCCAGCACGATACAGGGCGGGTCCGCCTACGAGCAGTACTTC. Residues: CASTIQGGSAYEQYF.

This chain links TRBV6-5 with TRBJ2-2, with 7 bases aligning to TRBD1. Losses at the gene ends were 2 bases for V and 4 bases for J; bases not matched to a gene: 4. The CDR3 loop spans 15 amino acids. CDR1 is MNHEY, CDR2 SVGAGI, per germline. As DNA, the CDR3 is TGTGCCAGCAGTTACATACAGGGGAGCACCGGGGAGCTGTTTTTT. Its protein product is CASSYIQGSTGELFF.

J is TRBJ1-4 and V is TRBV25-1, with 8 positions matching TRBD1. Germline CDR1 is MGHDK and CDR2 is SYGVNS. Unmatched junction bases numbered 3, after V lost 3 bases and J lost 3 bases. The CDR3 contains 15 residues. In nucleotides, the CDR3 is TGTGCCAGCAGTGAGGTGACAGGGGCTAATGAAAAACTGTTTTTT. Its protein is CASSEVTGANEKLFF. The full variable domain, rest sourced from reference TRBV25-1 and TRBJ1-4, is EADIYQTPRYLVIGTGKKITLECSQTMGHDKMYWYQQDPGMELHLIHYSYGVNSTEKGDLSSESTVSRIRTEHFPLTLESARPSHTSQYLCASSEVTGANEKLFFGSGTQLSVL.

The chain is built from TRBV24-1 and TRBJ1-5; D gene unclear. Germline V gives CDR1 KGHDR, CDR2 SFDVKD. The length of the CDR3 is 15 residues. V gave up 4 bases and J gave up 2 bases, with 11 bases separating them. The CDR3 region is CATSESTGGNQPQHF. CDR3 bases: TGTGCCACCAGTGAGTCGACCGGTGGCAATCAGCCCCAGCATTTT.

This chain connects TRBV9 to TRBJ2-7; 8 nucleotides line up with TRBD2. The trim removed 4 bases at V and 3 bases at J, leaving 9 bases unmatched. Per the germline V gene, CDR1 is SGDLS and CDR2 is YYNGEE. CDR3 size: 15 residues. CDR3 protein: CASSPGTSPHYEQYF. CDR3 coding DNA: TGTGCCAGCAGCCCCGGGACTAGTCCTCACTACGAGCAGTACTTC.

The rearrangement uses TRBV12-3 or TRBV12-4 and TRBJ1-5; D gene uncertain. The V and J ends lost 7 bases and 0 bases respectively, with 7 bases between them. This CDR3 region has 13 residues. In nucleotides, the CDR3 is TGTGCCAGCACTGGCAATAGCAATCAGCCCCAGCATTTT. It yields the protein CASTGNSNQPQHF.

CDR3: CASRHQSGLDSNQPQHF. CDR3 nucleotide sequence: TGCGCCAGCAGGCACCAATCAGGGTTAGATAGCAATCAGCCCCAGCATTTT. V and J are TRBV5-1 and TRBJ1-5; D perhaps matches TRBD1 (5 bases). The germline gives CDR1 SGHRS, CDR2 YFSETQ. This CDR3 has 17 amino acids. V dropped 5 bases and J dropped 0 bases, with 18 bases sitting between them.

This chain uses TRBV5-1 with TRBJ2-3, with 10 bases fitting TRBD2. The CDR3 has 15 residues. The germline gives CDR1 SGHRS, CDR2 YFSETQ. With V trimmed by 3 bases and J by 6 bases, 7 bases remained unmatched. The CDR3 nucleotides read TGCGCCAGCAGCTACGCTAGCGGGAGAGCTGATACGCAGTATTTT. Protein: CASSYASGRADTQYF.

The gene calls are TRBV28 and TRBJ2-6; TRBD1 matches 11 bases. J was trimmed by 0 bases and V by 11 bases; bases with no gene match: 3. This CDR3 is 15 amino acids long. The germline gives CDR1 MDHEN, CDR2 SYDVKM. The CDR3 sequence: CASGTGGSGANVLTF. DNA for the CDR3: TGTGCCTCGGGGACAGGGGGCTCTGGGGCCAACGTCCTGACTTTC.

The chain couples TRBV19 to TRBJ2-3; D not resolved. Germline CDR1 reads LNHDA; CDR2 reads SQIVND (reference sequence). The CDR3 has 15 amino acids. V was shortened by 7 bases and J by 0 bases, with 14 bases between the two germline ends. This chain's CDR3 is CASTPDGASTDTQYF. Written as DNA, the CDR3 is TGTGCCAGTACCCCGGATGGCGCTAGCACAGATACGCAGTATTTT.

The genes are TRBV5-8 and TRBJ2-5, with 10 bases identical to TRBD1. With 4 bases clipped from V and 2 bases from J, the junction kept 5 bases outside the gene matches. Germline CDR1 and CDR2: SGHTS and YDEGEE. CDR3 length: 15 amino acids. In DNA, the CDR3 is TGTGCCAGCAGCCCCGGGACAGGGGAACAAGAGACCCAGTACTTC. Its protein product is CASSPGTGEQETQYF. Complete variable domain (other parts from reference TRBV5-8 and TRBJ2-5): EAGVTQSPTHLIKTRGQQATLRCSPISGHTSVYWYQQALGLGLQFLLWYDEGEERNRGNFPPRFSGRQFPNYSSELNVNALELEDSALYLCASSPGTGEQETQYFGPGTRLLVL.

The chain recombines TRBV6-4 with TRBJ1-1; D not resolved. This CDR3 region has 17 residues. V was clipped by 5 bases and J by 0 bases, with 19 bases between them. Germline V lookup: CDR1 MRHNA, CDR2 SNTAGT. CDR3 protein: CASSLRPPHLMNTEAFF. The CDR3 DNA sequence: TGTGCCAGCAGTTTGCGTCCCCCACACCTCATGAACACTGAAGCTTTCTTT.

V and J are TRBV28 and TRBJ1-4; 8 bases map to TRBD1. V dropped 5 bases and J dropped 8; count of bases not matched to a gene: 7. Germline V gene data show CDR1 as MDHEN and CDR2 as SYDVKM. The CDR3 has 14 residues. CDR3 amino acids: CASSPRQGHEKLFF. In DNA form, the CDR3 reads TGTGCCAGCAGTCCCCGACAGGGGCACGAAAAACTGTTTTTT.

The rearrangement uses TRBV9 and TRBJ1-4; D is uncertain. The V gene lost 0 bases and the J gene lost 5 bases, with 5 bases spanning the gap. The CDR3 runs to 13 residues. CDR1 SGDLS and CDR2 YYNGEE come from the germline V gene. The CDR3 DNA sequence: TGTGCCAGCAGCGTAGGGGGAAATGAAAAACTGTTTTTT. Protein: CASSVGGNEKLFF.

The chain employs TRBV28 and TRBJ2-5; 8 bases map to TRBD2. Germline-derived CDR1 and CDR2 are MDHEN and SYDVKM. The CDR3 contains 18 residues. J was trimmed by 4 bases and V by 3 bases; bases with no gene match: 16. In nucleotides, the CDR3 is TGTGCCAGCAGTTTCTCTCCAGTGAGAGCGGGGGATCGAGAGACCCAGTACTTC. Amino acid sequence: CASSFSPVRAGDRETQYF.

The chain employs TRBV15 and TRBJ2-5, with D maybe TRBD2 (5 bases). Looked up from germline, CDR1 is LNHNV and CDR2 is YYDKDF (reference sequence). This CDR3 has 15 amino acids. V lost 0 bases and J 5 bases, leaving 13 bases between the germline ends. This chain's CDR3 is CATSRESGFGETQYF. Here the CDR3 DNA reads TGTGCCACCAGCAGAGAGAGCGGTTTCGGGGAGACCCAGTACTTC. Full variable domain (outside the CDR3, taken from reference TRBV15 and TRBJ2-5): DAMVIQNPRYQVTQFGKPVTLSCSQTLNHNVMYWYQQKSSQAPKLLFHYYDKDFNNEADTPDNFQSRRPNTSFCFLDIRSPGLGDTAMYLCATSRESGFGETQYFGPGTRLLVL.

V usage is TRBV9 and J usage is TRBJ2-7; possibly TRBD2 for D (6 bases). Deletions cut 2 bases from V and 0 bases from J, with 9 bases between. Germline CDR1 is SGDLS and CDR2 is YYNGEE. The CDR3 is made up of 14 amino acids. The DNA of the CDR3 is TGTGCCAGCAGCGTTACGGACTACTCCTACGAGCAGTACTTC. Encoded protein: CASSVTDYSYEQYF.

This CDR3 is CASSLYVGDTQYF. In nucleotides, the CDR3 is TGTGCCAGCAGTTTATACGTGGGGGATACGCAGTATTTT. V usage is TRBV27 and J usage is TRBJ2-3; D gene uncertain. The germline V and J ends were trimmed by 1 base and 6 bases, with 8 bases remaining between them. Germline lookup yields CDR1 MNHEY and CDR2 SMNVEV (reference sequence). CDR3 size: 13 residues.

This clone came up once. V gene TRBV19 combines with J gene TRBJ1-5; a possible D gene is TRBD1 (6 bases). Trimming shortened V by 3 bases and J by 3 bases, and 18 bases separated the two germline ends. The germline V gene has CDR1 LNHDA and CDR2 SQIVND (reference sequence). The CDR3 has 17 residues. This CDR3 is CASSIATRQATNQPQHF. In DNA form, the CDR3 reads TGTGCCAGTAGTATTGCCACCCGACAGGCCACCAATCAGCCCCAGCATTTT.

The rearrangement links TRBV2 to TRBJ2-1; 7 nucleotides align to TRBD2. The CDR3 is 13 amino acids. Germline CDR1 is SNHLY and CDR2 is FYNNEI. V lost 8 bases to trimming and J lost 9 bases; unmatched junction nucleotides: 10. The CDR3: CASAGERSREQFF. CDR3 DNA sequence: TGTGCCAGCGCGGGAGAGAGATCGCGTGAGCAGTTCTTC.

DNA for the CDR3: TGTGCCAGCAGTGAAGACAGGGGGCGCCTGGAGCAGTACTTC. It codes for CASSEDRGRLEQYF. This rearrangement joins TRBV25-1 to TRBJ2-7, with 10 bases matching TRBD1. J was trimmed by 7 bases and V by 2 bases; bases with no gene match: 5. The CDR3 runs to 14 residues. Germline V lookup: CDR1 MGHDK, CDR2 SYGVNS.

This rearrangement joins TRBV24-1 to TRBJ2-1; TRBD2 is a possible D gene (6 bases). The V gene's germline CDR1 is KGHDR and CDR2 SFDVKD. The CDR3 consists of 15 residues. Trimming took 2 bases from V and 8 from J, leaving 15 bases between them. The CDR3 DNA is TGTGCCACCAGTGATTCCCCCGGGGGAGAGGATGAGCAGTTCTTC. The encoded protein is CATSDSPGGEDEQFF.